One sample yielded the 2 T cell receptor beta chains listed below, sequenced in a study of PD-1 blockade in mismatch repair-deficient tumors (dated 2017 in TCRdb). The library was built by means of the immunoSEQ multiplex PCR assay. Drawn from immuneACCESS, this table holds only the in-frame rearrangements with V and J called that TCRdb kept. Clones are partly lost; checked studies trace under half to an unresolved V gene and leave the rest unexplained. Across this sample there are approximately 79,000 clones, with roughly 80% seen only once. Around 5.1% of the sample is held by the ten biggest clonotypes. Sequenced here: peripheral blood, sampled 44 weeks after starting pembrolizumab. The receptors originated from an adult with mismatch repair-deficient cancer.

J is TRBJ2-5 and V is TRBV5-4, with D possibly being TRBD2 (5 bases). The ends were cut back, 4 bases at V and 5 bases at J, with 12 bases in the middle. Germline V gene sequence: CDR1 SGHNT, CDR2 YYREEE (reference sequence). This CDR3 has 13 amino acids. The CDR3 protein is CASSLAGFETQYF. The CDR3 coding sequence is TGTGCCAGCAGCCTTGCGGGTTTCGAGACCCAGTACTTC.

The CDR3 DNA sequence: TGTGCCAGCAGCATACAAAGGGACAATGAGCAGTTCTTC. Its translation: CASSIQRDNEQFF. J is TRBJ2-1 and V is TRBV7-3; D unclear. V was pared by 5 bases and J by 5 bases, with 10 bases between. The CDR3 contains 13 residues. The germline gives CDR1 SGHTA, CDR2 FQGTGA.